These T cell receptor beta chains were read from a single sample in a study of T cell responses to AZD1222 COVID-19 vaccine. TCRdb's table, derived via immunoSEQ multiplex PCR, lists solely in-frame clones and lacks some. The data hold approximately 100,000 clones, with around 90% observed a single time. Sequenced here: peripheral blood, sampled 28 days after the second AZD1222 dose. These receptors were collected from an adult who received the AZD1222 COVID-19 vaccine. CDR3s include the opening cysteine and the closing phenylalanine or tryptophan. Each record gives: clone size, J gene, V gene, D gene, CDR3 protein, CDR3 DNA. D genes are given only for firm matches. Clone sizes are given selectively: once, few, many, or a class where the clone is expanded.

.	TRBJ1-2	TRBV9	TRBD1	CASSAARGRSVYGYTF	TGTGCCAGCAGCGCCGCCAGGGGGCGTTCCGTCTATGGCTACACCTTC
.	TRBJ2-7	TRBV7-2	TRBD1	CAVGTEGYEQYF	TGTGCCGTAGGGACAGAGGGTTACGAGCAGTACTTC
.	TRBJ2-1	TRBV19	.	CASSGGLPPYNEQFF	TGTGCCAGTAGCGGGGGGCTCCCCCCCTACAATGAGCAGTTCTTC
.	TRBJ2-4	TRBV5-1	.	CASSLEGVAKNIQYF	TGCGCCAGCAGCTTGGAGGGCGTAGCCAAAAACATTCAGTACTTC
.	TRBJ1-3	TRBV6-4	.	CASSDPGKTSGNTIYF	TGTGCCAGCAGTGACCCAGGAAAGACCTCTGGAAACACCATATATTTT
few	TRBJ1-5	TRBV7-8	.	CASSLAGGGRLGQPQHF	TGTGCCAGCAGCTTAGCGGGTGGGGGGCGATTAGGTCAGCCCCAGCATTTT
.	TRBJ1-1	TRBV6-5	.	CASSPQGAGTEAFF	TGTGCCAGCAGTCCACAGGGCGCGGGGACTGAAGCTTTCTTT
.	TRBJ1-1	TRBV5-1	.	CASSFLVGRYSTEAFF	TGCGCCAGCAGCTTTTTGGTCGGGAGGTATTCCACTGAAGCTTTCTTT
.	TRBJ2-7	TRBV5-1	TRBD2	CASSLGTSGAPYEQYF	TGCGCCAGCAGCTTGGGGACTAGCGGGGCTCCCTACGAGCAGTACTTC
once	TRBJ1-4	TRBV19	.	CASSIVSAGEEKLFF	TGTGCCAGTAGTATAGTGTCCGCGGGGGAAGAAAAACTGTTTTTT
.	TRBJ2-1	TRBV4-3	.	CASSQDGGSYNEQFF	TGCGCCAGCAGCCAAGATGGGGGCTCCTACAATGAGCAGTTCTTC
.	TRBJ1-2	TRBV6-5	TRBD1	CASSYPATGGGGYTF	TGTGCCAGCAGTTACCCCGCGACAGGGGGAGGAGGCTACACCTTC
.	TRBJ2-2	TRBV5-8	TRBD2	CASSKAGTSVANTGELFF	TGTGCCAGCAGCAAAGCCGGGACTAGCGTGGCGAACACCGGGGAGCTGTTTTTT
once	TRBJ2-7	TRBV6-2/TRBV6-3	.	CASSFRTGAQALNYEQYF	TGTGCCAGCAGTTTTCGAACCGGGGCCCAAGCCCTTAACTACGAGCAGTACTTC
few	TRBJ2-3	TRBV6-6	.	CASSSPIGTTDTQYF	TGTGCCAGCAGTTCGCCCATCGGGACCACAGATACGCAGTATTTT
.	TRBJ2-1	TRBV11-2	.	CASSLGSGQLYYNEQFF	TGTGCCAGCAGCTTAGGAAGCGGGCAGTTGTATTACAATGAGCAGTTCTTC